What follows are 29 T cell receptor beta chains derived from one specimen sequenced in a study of control samples from healthy donors and cancer patients. Sequenced by immunoSEQ multiplex PCR; TCRdb stores in-frame clones only, minus some. The sample has 40,000 to 55,000 clones; around 87% are singletons. Sample: PBMCs. The receptors come from a woman aged 55 to 70 with lung cancer.

The rearrangement links TRBV5-6 to TRBJ2-5, with D possibly TRBD1 on 5 matching bases. Trimming took off 0 bases at V and 5 bases at J, with 11 bases between the two ends. Germline lookup yields CDR1 SGHDT and CDR2 YYEEEE. The CDR3 runs 14 residues. Written as DNA, the CDR3 is TGTGCCAGCAGCTTGGCGTGGGGCGCGGAGACCCAGTACTTC. It encodes CASSLAWGAETQYF.

The chain has TRBV24-1 and TRBJ2-1; the D gene could be TRBD1 or TRBD2 (5 bases each). V dropped 7 bases and J dropped 5 bases, with 17 bases sitting between them. This CDR3 has 15 residues. Germline loops: CDR1 KGHDR, CDR2 SFDVKD. This chain's CDR3 is CATSSPGTPHNEQFF. CDR3 in DNA: TGTGCCACCAGCTCACCCGGGACCCCCCACAATGAGCAGTTCTTC.

The gene calls are TRBV2 and TRBJ2-2, with D possibly being TRBD2 (6 bases). V lost 6 bases, J lost 3 bases, and 11 bases lay in between. In germline, CDR1 is SNHLY, CDR2 FYNNEI. The CDR3 is 14 residues long. The CDR3 sequence: CASRDYRYTGELFF. CDR3 nucleotides: TGTGCCAGCAGGGACTATCGTTACACCGGGGAGCTGTTTTTT.

This chain links TRBV6-5 with TRBJ2-5, with TRBD1 matching 7 bases. CDR1 and CDR2 from the germline V gene are MNHEY and SVGAGI. V was clipped by 4 bases and J by 3 bases; unmatched bases: 5. The CDR3 has 14 amino acids. CDR3 sequence (DNA): TGTGCCAGCAGTTCCCAAACAGGGGAAGAGACCCAGTACTTC. Translation: CASSSQTGEETQYF.

This chain connects TRBV19 to TRBJ2-4, with TRBD2 matching 9 bases. CDR3 length equals 19 residues. The germline CDR1 and CDR2 sequences are LNHDA and SQIVND (reference sequence). Trimming removed 1 base from V and 1 base from J; junction bases left unmatched: 11. This CDR3 is CASSIVGLAGNLAKNIQYF. In nucleotides, the CDR3 is TGTGCCAGTAGTATAGTGGGGCTAGCGGGAAATCTGGCCAAAAACATTCAGTACTTC. The whole variable domain, remainder taken from reference TRBV19 and TRBJ2-4, is DGGITQSPKYLFRKEGQNVTLSCEQNLNHDAMYWYRQDPGQGLRLIYYSQIVNDFQKGDIAEGYSVSREKKESFPLTVTSAQKNPTAFYLCASSIVGLAGNLAKNIQYFGAGTRLSVL.

The chain has TRBV24-1 and TRBJ1-2, with TRBD1 matching 9 bases. CDR1 and CDR2 (germline): KGHDR, SFDVKD. Trimming removed 11 bases from V and 8 bases from J; junction bases left unmatched: 11. The CDR3 sequence is 13 residues long. The CDR3 coding sequence is TGTGCCAGCTCTCCGGGACAGGGAATCGGCTACACCTTC. Translated: CASSPGQGIGYTF.

J is TRBJ2-3 and V is TRBV27; TRBD1 agrees at 7 bases. The CDR3 totals 18 residues. The junction had 14 bases not matched to a gene; V was cut back by 3 bases and J by 2 bases. The germline gives CDR1 MNHEY, CDR2 SMNVEV (reference sequence). CDR3 in DNA: TGTGCCAGCAGTTTTTATCGGGGATGGGACAGTCACACAGATACGCAGTATTTT. It is translated as CASSFYRGWDSHTDTQYF.

This chain links TRBV28 with TRBJ2-5; no reliable D call. This CDR3 has 11 residues. The V gene lost 7 bases and the J gene lost 5 bases, with 8 bases spanning the gap. Germline lookup yields CDR1 MDHEN and CDR2 SYDVKM. CDR3 nucleotides: TGTGCCAGCACCGACTTTGAGACCCAGTACTTC. Translating it yields CASTDFETQYF.

The chain is built from TRBV11-1 and TRBJ2-2; D not resolved. Germline CDR1 is SGHAT and CDR2 is FQDESV (reference sequence). CDR3 size: 13 residues. Trimming shortened V by 1 base and J by 7 bases, and 7 bases separated the two germline ends. The chain's CDR3 is CASSLVVSGELFF. CDR3 in DNA: TGTGCCAGCAGCTTAGTAGTCAGCGGGGAGCTGTTTTTT.

This sequence joins TRBV18 and TRBJ2-4; no reliable D call. Deletions cut 6 bases from V and 5 bases from J, with 11 bases between. CDR3 size: 13 residues. Germline V lookup: CDR1 KGHSH, CDR2 LQKENI. The CDR3 sequence is CASSPGFQNIQYF. In DNA, the CDR3 is TGTGCCAGCTCTCCCGGGTTTCAAAACATTCAGTACTTC.

The chain uses TRBV7-3 and TRBJ2-1; no clear D gene. Between the trimmed V and J ends, which lost 0 bases and 8 bases, there was a span of 17 bases. This CDR3 spans 16 amino acids. Germline loops: CDR1 SGHTA, CDR2 FQGTGA. CDR3 loop: CASSLTSAQHGDEQFF. The DNA of the CDR3 is TGTGCCAGCAGCTTAACCTCGGCGCAGCATGGCGATGAGCAGTTCTTC.

This chain connects TRBV28 to TRBJ2-1; D unclear. This CDR3 spans 11 amino acids. With 5 bases removed from V and 7 bases from J, the gap between germline ends came to 6 bases. Germline assignment: CDR1 MDHEN and CDR2 SYDVKM. In nucleotides, the CDR3 is TGTGCCAGCAGTCGATTTAATGAGCAGTTCTTC. This translates into CASSRFNEQFF.

A few counts support this clone. The rearrangement uses TRBV30 and TRBJ1-5, with a possible D match to TRBD1 (6 bases). V was shortened by 2 bases and J by 7 bases, with 12 bases between the two germline ends. Per germline, CDR1 GTSNPN and CDR2 SVGIG (reference sequence). The CDR3 totals 13 residues. CDR3 residues: CAWSRRGDQPQHF. In DNA, the CDR3 is TGTGCCTGGAGTAGGAGGGGGGACCAGCCCCAGCATTTT.

V is TRBV5-1 and J is TRBJ1-2; D call uncertain. The CDR3 is made up of 14 amino acids. The V end was cut by 3 bases, the J end by 4 bases, with 13 bases between. The germline V gene has CDR1 SGHRS and CDR2 YFSETQ. The CDR3 spells CASSWSDSSYGYTF. The CDR3 DNA sequence: TGCGCCAGCAGCTGGTCGGATTCGAGCTATGGCTACACCTTC.

This chain joins TRBV7-9 and TRBJ2-1; D possibly uses TRBD1 or TRBD2 (5 bases each). V gave up 1 base and J gave up 6 bases, with 13 bases separating them. Looked up from germline, CDR1 is SEHNR and CDR2 is FQNEAQ (reference sequence). This CDR3 region has 15 residues. CDR3 amino acids: CASSLVEKGTNEQFF. In DNA, the CDR3 is TGTGCCAGCAGCTTAGTAGAGAAGGGGACCAATGAGCAGTTCTTC.

The gene calls are TRBV5-1 and TRBJ2-1; 9 bases fit TRBD1. The germline V gene has CDR1 SGHRS and CDR2 YFSETQ. V gave up 5 bases and J gave up 4 bases; unmatched junction bases: 4. This CDR3 is built from 14 residues. The DNA for the CDR3 is TGCGCCAGCAGTCGGGACAGGGAATACAATGAGCAGTTCTTC. This encodes CASSRDREYNEQFF. Using reference TRBV5-1 and TRBJ2-1 for the parts outside the CDR3, the full variable domain is KAGVTQTPRYLIKTRGQQVTLSCSPISGHRSVSWYQQTPGQGLQFLFEYFSETQRNKGNFPGRFSGRQFSNSRSEMNVSTLELGDSALYLCASSRDREYNEQFFGPGTRLTVL.

In its sample, this clone was seen a few times. V is TRBV25-1 and J is TRBJ1-1; tentatively, D is TRBD1 (5 bases). The CDR3 consists of 13 residues. Germline loops: CDR1 MGHDK, CDR2 SYGVNS. V was trimmed by 8 bases and J by 2 bases, leaving 12 bases between them. The CDR3 DNA reads as TGTGCCAGCGCCGGGACCGATAACACTGAAGCTTTCTTT. Protein: CASAGTDNTEAFF. The full variable domain, with the rest looked up from reference TRBV25-1 and TRBJ1-1, is EADIYQTPRYLVIGTGKKITLECSQTMGHDKMYWYQQDPGMELHLIHYSYGVNSTEKGDLSSESTVSRIRTEHFPLTLESARPSHTSQYLCASAGTDNTEAFFGQGTRLTVV.

The chain has TRBV27 and TRBJ2-7; 8 bases match TRBD1. Germline V CDR1 and CDR2: MNHEY, SMNVEV (reference sequence). Trimming cost V 7 bases and J 2 bases; bases outside gene matches: 7. The CDR3 runs 14 residues. CDR3 in DNA: TGTGCCAGCAAACAGGGGGGACAAACCTACGAGCAGTACTTC. Amino acid sequence: CASKQGGQTYEQYF.

The chain joins TRBV19 to TRBJ2-1; possibly TRBD1 for D (6 bases). Germline V gene sequence: CDR1 LNHDA, CDR2 SQIVND (reference sequence). The CDR3 length is 14 residues. V was trimmed by 0 bases and J by 8 bases, leaving 11 bases between them. For the CDR3, the DNA is TGTGCCAGTAGTATAGACCGACAGGTTTATGAGCAGTTCTTC. As protein: CASSIDRQVYEQFF. Full variable domain (missing parts from reference TRBV19 and TRBJ2-1): DGGITQSPKYLFRKEGQNVTLSCEQNLNHDAMYWYRQDPGQGLRLIYYSQIVNDFQKGDIAEGYSVSREKKESFPLTVTSAQKNPTAFYLCASSIDRQVYEQFFGPGTRLTVL.

This clone was seen only a few times. The rearrangement joins TRBV14 to TRBJ2-1; 10 bases align to TRBD2. J gave up 8 bases and V 2 bases, and 9 bases lay outside the gene matches. The length of the CDR3 is 16 residues. The germline gives CDR1 SGHDN, CDR2 FVKESK. The chain's CDR3 is CASSQLLAGPRDEQFF. CDR3 nucleotides: TGTGCCAGCAGCCAACTACTAGCGGGACCTCGGGATGAGCAGTTCTTC.

This clone has just a few counts. The V call is TRBV6-5, the J call TRBJ1-1; no reliable D call. The V and J ends lost 6 bases and 2 bases respectively, with 10 bases between them. Germline assignment: CDR1 MNHEY and CDR2 SVGAGI. The CDR3 totals 13 residues. CDR3 region: CASSPPSNTEAFF. The CDR3 DNA sequence: TGTGCCAGCAGCCCCCCCTCAAACACTGAAGCTTTCTTT.

Comments on this clone: No conserved phenylalanine or tryptophan is present at the end of the CDR3, so a read error is the likely explanation. The limits of the CDR3 on the DNA are not certain, so only TCRdb's listed CDR3 is given. This chain links TRBV7-2 with TRBJ2-7; the D segment call TRBD2 is taken from the table without a DNA check. From germline, CDR1 is SGHTA and CDR2 FQGNSA. The CDR3 is 13 residues long, counting both termini. CDR3 amino acids: CASSQLWGLTFAL.

This chain uses TRBV5-5 with TRBJ1-5; 8 bases line up with TRBD1. The CDR3 contains 18 residues. In germline, CDR1 is SGHKS, CDR2 YYEKEE (reference sequence). V shed 2 bases and J 3 bases; nucleotides not matched to a gene: 13. CDR3 residues: CASSLTISWTGSNQPQHF. CDR3 in DNA: TGTGCCAGCAGCTTAACGATCTCTTGGACAGGGTCCAATCAGCCCCAGCATTTT.

This clone has just a few counts. The rearrangement joins TRBV5-4 to TRBJ1-5; unclear D gene. The germline CDR1 and CDR2 sequences are SGHNT and YYREEE (reference sequence). Trimming left V 1 base short and J 3 bases short, with 11 bases between. The CDR3 length is 15 residues. The DNA for the CDR3 is TGTGCCAGCAGCTTGTTACGTGGGGTCAATCAGCCCCAGCATTTT. Encoded protein: CASSLLRGVNQPQHF.

The chain has TRBV10-3 and TRBJ2-3; the D is unclear. The CDR3 loop spans 13 amino acids. Per germline, CDR1 ENHRY and CDR2 SYGVKD. Trimming pared 0 bases from V and 8 bases from J, leaving 9 bases between. DNA of the CDR3: TGTGCCATCAGTGAGTCCGCACTTGGTACGCAGTATTTT. This sequence encodes CAISESALGTQYF.

J is TRBJ2-7 and V is TRBV10-3, with TRBD2 as a possible D gene (6 bases). With 6 bases removed from V and 0 bases from J, the gap between germline ends came to 21 bases. This CDR3 has 17 amino acids. Germline CDR1 ENHRY, CDR2 SYGVKD. CDR3: CAISHLGGARSSYEQYF. The CDR3 nucleotides are TGTGCCATCAGCCACCTCGGAGGGGCAAGGAGCTCCTACGAGCAGTACTTC.

This chain links TRBV28 with TRBJ2-4, with 8 bases lining up with TRBD1. Germline trimming cut 4 bases from V and 1 base from J; bases unmatched to any gene: 6. The CDR3 loop spans 16 amino acids. Germline V gene data show CDR1 as MDHEN and CDR2 as SYDVKM. The CDR3 reads CASSSMDRAAKNIQYF. CDR3 nucleotide sequence: TGTGCCAGCAGTTCCATGGACAGGGCGGCCAAAAACATTCAGTACTTC. The complete variable domain, with remaining parts taken from reference TRBV28 and TRBJ2-4, reads DVKVTQSSRYLVKRTGEKVFLECVQDMDHENMFWYRQDPGLGLRLIYFSYDVKMKEKGDIPEGYSVSREKKERFSLILESASTNQTSMYLCASSSMDRAAKNIQYFGAGTRLSVL.

This rearrangement joins TRBV11-2 to TRBJ2-1; 10 bases map to TRBD2. Germline CDR1 and CDR2: SGHAT and FQNNGV. This CDR3 is 15 amino acids long. V trimming: 3 bases; J trimming: 4 bases; junction bases outside the gene matches: 3. CDR3 DNA: TGTGCCAGCAGCTTTACTAGCGGGATGTACAATGAGCAGTTCTTC. Protein: CASSFTSGMYNEQFF.

The gene calls are TRBV28 and TRBJ2-7; TRBD2 might be the D (5 bases). This CDR3 contains 13 residues. Deletions cut 5 bases from V and 3 bases from J, with 11 bases between. The germline gives CDR1 MDHEN, CDR2 SYDVKM. The CDR3 sequence is CASSPSDYYEQYF. CDR3 bases: TGTGCCAGCAGTCCGTCCGACTACTACGAGCAGTACTTC. The full variable domain, its missing parts supplied by reference TRBV28 and TRBJ2-7, is DVKVTQSSRYLVKRTGEKVFLECVQDMDHENMFWYRQDPGLGLRLIYFSYDVKMKEKGDIPEGYSVSREKKERFSLILESASTNQTSMYLCASSPSDYYEQYFGPGTRLTVT.